The rows below give T cell receptor beta chains drawn from one sample of a study of T cell changes during pregnancy in multiple sclerosis. Produced via immunoSEQ multiplex PCR; TCRdb's table is partial and in-frame only. This table has tens of thousands of clones, roughly nine tenths appearing once. Sequences were derived from CD4+ T cells from peripheral blood mononuclear cells, sampled before pregnancy. These receptors all come from a female donor with multiple sclerosis, enrolled in a pregnancy study. CDR3s include the opening cysteine and the closing phenylalanine or tryptophan. Fields, in order: D gene, V gene, clone size, J gene, CDR3 DNA, CDR3 protein. A D gene is named only where the DNA matches it firmly. Rows give clone size only sometimes, using once, few, many, or a class for an expanded clone.

>-|TRBV19|-|TRBJ1-6
TGTGCCAGTAGTATGGGGGCCGGTGGAATGTATTCACCCCTCCACTTT
CASSMGAGGMYSPLHF
>TRBD2|TRBV7-2|-|TRBJ2-3
TGTGCCAGCAGCTTCCAACAACTAGCGGGTCACGGCGCAGATACGCAGTATTTT
CASSFQQLAGHGADTQYF
>TRBD2|TRBV19|-|TRBJ2-3
TGTGCCAGTAAGGTAGCGGGGGGCTCAACAGATACGCAGTATTTT
CASKVAGGSTDTQYF
>TRBD2|TRBV14|-|TRBJ2-1
TGTGCCAGCAGCCGGACTAGCGGGGGGTCCTACAATGAGCAGTTCTTC
CASSRTSGGSYNEQFF
>-|TRBV7-8|-|TRBJ1-2
TGTGCCAGCAGCTCCACAGGGTTTGACGGCTACACCTTC
CASSSTGFDGYTF
>-|TRBV11-2|-|TRBJ2-2
TGTGCCAGCAGCGTCGAGGGCACCGGGGAGCTGTTTTTT
CASSVEGTGELFF
>TRBD1|TRBV11-2|-|TRBJ1-6
TGTGCCAGCAGCCCCGACAGGGCCTCCTATAATTCACCCCTCCACTTT
CASSPDRASYNSPLHF
>-|TRBV6-4|-|TRBJ2-7
TGTGCCAGCAGTGACGACAGCTATTTGTACGAGCAGTACTTC
CASSDDSYLYEQYF
>TRBD1|TRBV14|few|TRBJ1-2
TGTGCCAGCAGCCAAGATAAGGGAGGGACAGGGGACTACACCTTC
CASSQDKGGTGDYTF
>TRBD1|TRBV10-3|once|TRBJ1-4
TGTGCCATCAGTCGGACAGGCGCAGTTGCAACTAATGAAAAACTGTTTTTT
CAISRTGAVATNEKLFF
>TRBD2|TRBV7-2|-|TRBJ2-7
TGTGCCAGCAGCTTAGAAGCGGGGGTTCCCTACGAGCAGTACTTC
CASSLEAGVPYEQYF
>-|TRBV6-1|-|TRBJ2-1
TGTGCCAGCGGCCGAAGCGATGAGCAGTTCTTC
CASGRSDEQFF
>-|TRBV6-1|-|TRBJ1-2
TGTGCCAGCAGTGAATTGCAGGGCTACACCTTC
CASSELQGYTF
>TRBD1|TRBV11-2|-|TRBJ2-7
TGTGCCAGCAGACGACCGGGACAGGTCTACGAGCAGTACTTC
CASRRPGQVYEQYF
>-|TRBV18|-|TRBJ2-2
TGTGCCAGCTCACCCTCCCCTAGCCGGAACACCGGGGAGCTGTTTTTT
CASSPSPSRNTGELFF
>TRBD2|TRBV9|few|TRBJ2-1
TGTGCCAGCAGCGTAGATGGGGGGACTAGCCTCTACAATGAGCAGTTCTTC
CASSVDGGTSLYNEQFF
>TRBD1|TRBV29-1|-|TRBJ1-2
TGCAGCGTTGCAGGGGGCTCGACCGGGAACTATGGCTACACCTTC
CSVAGGSTGNYGYTF
>-|TRBV28|-|TRBJ1-4
TGTGCCAGCAGTCCCGGGGGGGGCAATAATGAAAAACTGTTTTTT
CASSPGGGNNEKLFF
>-|TRBV27|-|TRBJ2-7
TGTGCCAGCAGTTTTTGGCAGGGGCACGAGCAGTACTTC
CASSFWQGHEQYF
>TRBD1|TRBV4-2|-|TRBJ1-2
TGTGCCAGCAGCCAAGAGGGCAGGGGGCAGAATGGCTACACCTTC
CASSQEGRGQNGYTF
>TRBD2|TRBV11-2|-|TRBJ2-5
TGTGCCAGCGGACCTGGGCGGGGGGGCCCGGAGACCCAGTACTTC
CASGPGRGGPETQYF
>TRBD2|TRBV14|-|TRBJ2-7
TGTGCCAGCAGCCAAGGTGTTGGCGGGGGAACCTACGAGCAGTACTTC
CASSQGVGGGTYEQYF
>-|TRBV5-1|-|TRBJ1-2
TGCGCCAGCAGCGGAACAGGGATGTCAGGCTACACCTTC
CASSGTGMSGYTF
>TRBD1|TRBV19|-|TRBJ2-3
TGTGCCAGTCGGCAGGGGGGCACAGATACGCAGTATTTT
CASRQGGTDTQYF
>-|TRBV19|few|TRBJ1-1
TGTGCCAGTAGTCCTAGGACGGGGATGAACACTGAAGCTTTCTTT
CASSPRTGMNTEAFF
>TRBD1|TRBV19|-|TRBJ1-5
TGTGCCAGTACTGACCTTCCAGGGGGAGGCAGGCAGCCCCAGCATTTT
CASTDLPGGGRQPQHF
>TRBD1|TRBV6-5|few|TRBJ2-2
TGTGCCAGCAGTTACTCCCCGACAGGGTACACCGGGGAGCTGTTTTTT
CASSYSPTGYTGELFF
>-|TRBV21-1|-|TRBJ2-7
TGTGCCAGCAGCAATGACAGGGTAATCTACGAGCAGTACTTC
CASSNDRVIYEQYF